These 20 T cell receptor beta chains share one sample of origin, sequenced in a study of shared clonotypes between healthy human individuals. Sequencing was performed with immunoSEQ multiplex PCR; in TCRdb, only in-frame clones are kept and a portion is missing. The sample includes millions of clones, just over 90% of them seen just once. What was sequenced was naive CD4+ T cells sorted from blood. The subset is: CD45RA+ positively selected. The receptors were gathered from a man younger than 35 in good health.

The chain carries TRBV11-3 and TRBJ2-2, with TRBD1 as a possible D gene (5 bases). This CDR3 has 16 amino acids. Germline CDR1 SGHNT, CDR2 YENEEA. Between the trimmed V and J ends, which lost 5 bases and 4 bases, there was a span of 17 bases. CDR3 residues: CASSPVVGAVTGELFF. CDR3 DNA: TGTGCCAGCAGCCCAGTTGTAGGGGCGGTCACCGGGGAGCTGTTTTTT.

This chain links TRBV6-5 with TRBJ2-7; D ambiguous. Germline V CDR1 and CDR2: MNHEY, SVGAGI. Trimming cost V 0 bases and J 4 bases, with 13 bases left between them. The CDR3 covers 15 residues. DNA of the CDR3: TGTGCCAGCAGTTACTCGGGTTTTATGGTGTACGAGCAGTACTTC. Translating it yields CASSYSGFMVYEQYF.

The chain combines TRBV5-4 with TRBJ2-3, with TRBD2 matching 7 bases. The CDR3 sequence is 15 residues long. Germline values: CDR1 SGHNT, CDR2 YYREEE (reference sequence). V shed 5 bases, J shed 0 bases, and the junction held 6 bases outside the gene matches. CDR3 bases: TGTGCCAGCAGAGAAACTAGCGTCAGCACAGATACGCAGTATTTT. Translation: CASRETSVSTDTQYF.

The J gene is TRBJ1-6, the V gene TRBV27, with D unresolved. Germline lookup yields CDR1 MNHEY and CDR2 SMNVEV (reference sequence). The CDR3 loop spans 17 amino acids. V shed 6 bases and J shed 6 bases, with 21 bases lying between them. The CDR3 loop is CASRGTLDGGPNSPLHF. CDR3 coding DNA: TGTGCCAGCAGAGGTACCCTGGACGGAGGACCTAATTCACCCCTCCACTTT.

The chain uses TRBV27 and TRBJ2-7, with TRBD1 identical over 7 bases. The ends lost 6 bases at V and 3 bases at J; junction bases unmatched: 8. The germline V gene has CDR1 MNHEY and CDR2 SMNVEV (reference sequence). The CDR3 is made up of 14 amino acids. In nucleotides, the CDR3 is TGTGCCAGCAGCCCGGACAGGTTATACTACGAGCAGTACTTC. Protein sequence: CASSPDRLYYEQYF.

This chain links TRBV5-1 with TRBJ1-2; 7 bases fit TRBD1. Germline-derived CDR1 and CDR2 are SGHRS and YFSETQ. The CDR3 loop spans 13 amino acids. The trim removed 7 bases at V and 2 bases at J, leaving 5 bases unmatched. The CDR3 reads CASAMDRNYGYTF. As DNA, the CDR3 is TGCGCCAGCGCGATGGACAGGAACTATGGCTACACCTTC. The full variable domain, with the rest looked up from reference TRBV5-1 and TRBJ1-2, is KAGVTQTPRYLIKTRGQQVTLSCSPISGHRSVSWYQQTPGQGLQFLFEYFSETQRNKGNFPGRFSGRQFSNSRSEMNVSTLELGDSALYLCASAMDRNYGYTFGSGTRLTVV.

V and J are TRBV6-6 and TRBJ1-2; no clear D gene. Between the trimmed V and J ends, which lost 6 bases and 3 bases, there was a span of 14 bases. The CDR3 totals 14 residues. The V gene's germline CDR1 is MNHNY and CDR2 SVGAGI (reference sequence). The chain's CDR3 is CASSPPGRDYGYTF. CDR3 nucleotide sequence: TGTGCCAGCAGCCCTCCCGGGCGGGACTATGGCTACACCTTC.

The chain carries TRBV9 and TRBJ2-3; 12 bases match TRBD2. The junction had 7 bases not matched to a gene; V was cut back by 3 bases and J by 5 bases. The CDR3 spans 16 residues. Germline-derived CDR1 and CDR2 are SGDLS and YYNGEE. CDR3 sequence: CASSALAGGFGDTQYF. CDR3 coding DNA: TGTGCCAGCAGCGCCCTAGCGGGAGGGTTTGGAGATACGCAGTATTTT.

V gene TRBV9 combines with J gene TRBJ2-5, with 11 bases identical to TRBD2. The germline V gene has CDR1 SGDLS and CDR2 YYNGEE. CDR3 length: 15 residues. V dropped 6 bases and J dropped 4; count of bases not matched to a gene: 8. The CDR3 protein is CASTVAGGFLETQYF. In DNA form, the CDR3 reads TGTGCCAGCACGGTAGCGGGAGGGTTTCTAGAGACCCAGTACTTC. Full variable domain (rest looked up from reference TRBV9 and TRBJ2-5): DSGVTQTPKHLITATGQRVTLRCSPRSGDLSVYWYQQSLDQGLQFLIQYYNGEERAKGNILERFSAQQFPDLHSELNLSSLELGDSALYFCASTVAGGFLETQYFGPGTRLLVL.

The CDR3 spells CAWSVQYGGGTFF. CDR3 nucleotides: TGTGCCTGGAGTGTTCAATACGGGGGGGGAACTTTCTTT. This sequence joins TRBV30 and TRBJ1-1; D is possibly TRBD1 (5 bases). CDR3 length: 13 amino acids. Germline V gives CDR1 GTSNPN, CDR2 SVGIG (reference sequence). Trimming pared 0 bases from V and 12 bases from J, leaving 17 bases between.

The chain is built from TRBV7-3 and TRBJ2-1; possible D gene TRBD1, 5 bases. There are 15 residues in the CDR3. The germline gives CDR1 SGHTA, CDR2 FQGTGA. Deletions cut 5 bases from V and 1 base from J, with 12 bases between. CDR3 nucleotides: TGTGCCAGCAGCGACCTGGGGCATTCCTACAATGAGCAGTTCTTC. Its translation: CASSDLGHSYNEQFF. Based on the CDR3 plus reference TRBV7-3 and TRBJ2-1, the full variable domain is GAGVSQTPSNKVTEKGKYVELRCDPISGHTALYWYRQSLGQGPEFLIYFQGTGAADDSGLPNDRFFAVRPEGSVSTLKIQRTERGDSAVYLCASSDLGHSYNEQFFGPGTRLTVL.

The table lists this clone with a few counts. In the same sample, other DNA sequences code for this CDR3. V gene TRBV18 combines with J gene TRBJ1-6, with TRBD1 matching 10 bases. CDR1 and CDR2 from the germline V gene are KGHSH and LQKENI. This CDR3 comprises 14 residues. The J segment lost 7 bases and the V segment lost 6 bases, leaving 3 bases of the junction unmatched. DNA for the CDR3: TGTGCCAGCTCCCCGGGACAGGGGAATTCACCCCTCCACTTT. Its translation is CASSPGQGNSPLHF. Looking up the rest from reference TRBV18 and TRBJ1-6 gives the full variable domain: NAGVMQNPRHLVRRRGQEARLRCSPMKGHSHVYWYRQLPEEGLKFMVYLQKENIIDESGMPKERFSAEFPKEGPSILRIQQVVRGDSAAYFCASSPGQGNSPLHFGNGTRLTVT.

This clone turned up a few times. Within the sample, other DNA sequences also encode this same CDR3. The chain is built from TRBV28 and TRBJ2-5, with D unclear. CDR3 length: 11 residues. Germline lookup yields CDR1 MDHEN and CDR2 SYDVKM. Trimming removed 2 bases from V and 4 bases from J, with 2 bases in between. The CDR3, as DNA: TGTGCCAGCAGTTTAGCAGAGACCCAGTACTTC. It specifies CASSLAETQYF.

The V gene is TRBV5-1, the J gene TRBJ2-2; 9 positions agree with TRBD1. This CDR3 is built from 16 residues. After removal of 7 bases from V and 7 bases from J, the junction contained 14 bases not matched to a gene. Per the germline V gene, CDR1 is SGHRS and CDR2 is YFSETQ. The CDR3 coding sequence is TGCGCCAGCTACAAACCGGGACAGGGAAAAGGCGGGGAGCTGTTTTTT. Translation: CASYKPGQGKGGELFF. The complete variable domain, with remaining parts taken from reference TRBV5-1 and TRBJ2-2, reads KAGVTQTPRYLIKTRGQQVTLSCSPISGHRSVSWYQQTPGQGLQFLFEYFSETQRNKGNFPGRFSGRQFSNSRSEMNVSTLELGDSALYLCASYKPGQGKGGELFFGEGSRLTVL.

The rearrangement uses TRBV6-1 and TRBJ2-5, with D possibly matching TRBD1 (6 bases). Trimming left V 10 bases short and J 4 bases short, with 19 bases between. CDR3 length: 14 amino acids. Per germline, CDR1 MNHNS and CDR2 SASEGT. The DNA of the CDR3 is TGTGCCACCACCACCACGTCCAGGGGAGAGACCCAGTACTTC. This sequence encodes CATTTTSRGETQYF.

This chain joins TRBV11-2 and TRBJ2-5; 14 bases fit TRBD2. This CDR3 comprises 17 residues. CDR1 is SGHAT and CDR2 is FQNNGV in the germline V gene. V gave up 5 bases and J gave up 4 bases; unmatched junction bases: 9. The CDR3 loop reads CASSPTGTSGSRETQYF. In DNA form, the CDR3 reads TGTGCCAGCAGCCCGACCGGGACTAGCGGGAGTCGAGAGACCCAGTACTTC.

The rearrangement joins TRBV6-1 to TRBJ2-7, with D tentatively TRBD1 or TRBD2 (6 bases each). Trimming took off 3 bases at V and 4 bases at J, with 16 bases between the two ends. The CDR3 length is 15 residues. Per the germline V gene, CDR1 is MNHNS and CDR2 is SASEGT. This CDR3 reads CASSDVGGPGYEQYF. The CDR3 DNA sequence: TGTGCCAGCAGTGATGTGGGGGGCCCCGGGTACGAGCAGTACTTC.

The V and J genes are TRBV5-1 and TRBJ2-3; the match to TRBD2 covers 7 bases. Trimming removed 1 base from V and 4 bases from J; junction bases left unmatched: 6. Germline V gene sequence: CDR1 SGHRS, CDR2 YFSETQ. The CDR3 has 15 residues. The CDR3 sequence: CASSLSGAEADTQYF. The CDR3 DNA sequence: TGCGCCAGCAGCTTGAGCGGGGCTGAGGCAGATACGCAGTATTTT.

This chain links TRBV6-1 with TRBJ1-6, with a possible D match to TRBD1 (5 bases). V gave up 6 bases and J gave up 7 bases, with 10 bases separating them. Germline CDR1 MNHNS, CDR2 SASEGT. This CDR3 is built from 13 residues. CDR3 residues: CASRGRANSPLHF. The DNA of the CDR3 is TGTGCCAGCAGGGGCAGGGCCAATTCACCCCTCCACTTT.

The chain couples TRBV18 to TRBJ1-6, with 10 positions matching TRBD1. CDR3 length equals 16 residues. The V and J ends lost 6 bases and 12 bases, in that order; junction bases with no gene match: 14. The germline V gene has CDR1 KGHSH and CDR2 LQKENI. The CDR3 region has the DNA TGTGCCAGCTCGCAGACCGGGACAGGGGAGGTTAAACCCCTCCACTTT. This gives the protein CASSQTGTGEVKPLHF.